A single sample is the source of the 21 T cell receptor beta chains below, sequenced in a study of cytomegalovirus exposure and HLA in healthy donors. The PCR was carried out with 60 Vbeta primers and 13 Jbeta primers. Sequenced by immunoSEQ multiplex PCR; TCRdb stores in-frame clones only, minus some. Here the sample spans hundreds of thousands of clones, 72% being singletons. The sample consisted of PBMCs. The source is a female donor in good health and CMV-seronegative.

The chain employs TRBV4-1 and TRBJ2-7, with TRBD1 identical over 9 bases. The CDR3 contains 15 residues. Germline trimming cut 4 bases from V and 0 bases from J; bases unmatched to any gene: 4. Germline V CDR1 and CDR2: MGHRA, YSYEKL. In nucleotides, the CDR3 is TGCGCCAGCAGCCCGGGACAGGGCACCTCCTACGAGCAGTACTTC. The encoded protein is CASSPGQGTSYEQYF.

CDR3 protein: CASSPEGTSGGGHEQYF. The CDR3 DNA reads as TGCGCCAGCAGCCCGGAGGGGACTAGCGGGGGGGGCCACGAGCAGTACTTC. The chain carries TRBV5-1 and TRBJ2-7, with 16 bases lining up with TRBD2. Germline-derived CDR1 and CDR2 are SGHRS and YFSETQ. Trimming removed 4 bases from V and 5 bases from J; junction bases left unmatched: 9. The CDR3 is 17 amino acids.

The CDR3 sequence is CASTIGSGELFF. CDR3 DNA: TGTGCCAGTACCATCGGGTCCGGGGAGCTGTTTTTT. This chain joins TRBV19 and TRBJ2-2, with D uncertain. The CDR3 has 12 residues. V lost 7 bases and J 6 bases, leaving 9 bases between the germline ends. CDR1 is LNHDA, CDR2 SQIVND, per germline (reference sequence).

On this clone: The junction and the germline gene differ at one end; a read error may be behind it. Here the CDR3 reads CASSLEPRETQYF. CDR3 DNA sequence: TGTGCTAGCAGCTTAGAGCCGAGAGAGACCCAGTACTTC. The chain carries TRBV7-7 and TRBJ2-5; no firm D call. Per the germline V gene, CDR1 is SSHAT and CDR2 is FNYEAQ (reference sequence). The CDR3 has 13 residues.

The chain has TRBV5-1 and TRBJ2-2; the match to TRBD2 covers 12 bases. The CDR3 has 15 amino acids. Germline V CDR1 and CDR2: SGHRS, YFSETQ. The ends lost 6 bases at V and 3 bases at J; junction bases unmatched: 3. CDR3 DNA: TGCGCCAGCATCCGACTAGCGGGAGACACCGGGGAGCTGTTTTTT. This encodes CASIRLAGDTGELFF. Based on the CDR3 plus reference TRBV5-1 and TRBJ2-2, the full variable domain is KAGVTQTPRYLIKTRGQQVTLSCSPISGHRSVSWYQQTPGQGLQFLFEYFSETQRNKGNFPGRFSGRQFSNSRSEMNVSTLELGDSALYLCASIRLAGDTGELFFGEGSRLTVL.

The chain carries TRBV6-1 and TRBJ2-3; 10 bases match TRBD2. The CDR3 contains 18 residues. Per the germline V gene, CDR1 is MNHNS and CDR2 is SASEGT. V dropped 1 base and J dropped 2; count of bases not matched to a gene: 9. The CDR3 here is CASSEVFGLAGVTDTQYF. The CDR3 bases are TGTGCCAGCAGTGAAGTGTTTGGGCTAGCGGGAGTCACAGATACGCAGTATTTT.

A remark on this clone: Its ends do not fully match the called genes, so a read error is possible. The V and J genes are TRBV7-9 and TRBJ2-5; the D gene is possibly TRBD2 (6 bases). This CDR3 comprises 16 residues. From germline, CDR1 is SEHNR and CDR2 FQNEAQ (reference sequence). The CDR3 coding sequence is TGTTCCAGCAGCTTAGGTGGGGGGACCAACCAAGAGACCCAGTACTTC. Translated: CSSSLGGGTNQETQYF.

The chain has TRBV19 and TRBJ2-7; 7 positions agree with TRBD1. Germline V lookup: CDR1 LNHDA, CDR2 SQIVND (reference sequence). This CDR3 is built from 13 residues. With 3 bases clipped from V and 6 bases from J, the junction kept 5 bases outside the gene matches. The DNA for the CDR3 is TGTGCCAGTAGTATCTGGCAGGGGGTCGAGCAGTACTTC. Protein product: CASSIWQGVEQYF.

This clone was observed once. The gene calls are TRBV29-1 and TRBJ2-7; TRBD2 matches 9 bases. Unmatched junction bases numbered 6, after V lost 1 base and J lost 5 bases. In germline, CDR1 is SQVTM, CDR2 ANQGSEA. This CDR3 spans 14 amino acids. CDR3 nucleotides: TGCAGCGTTGAAGGGAGCGGGAGGCCACACGAGCAGTACTTC. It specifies CSVEGSGRPHEQYF.

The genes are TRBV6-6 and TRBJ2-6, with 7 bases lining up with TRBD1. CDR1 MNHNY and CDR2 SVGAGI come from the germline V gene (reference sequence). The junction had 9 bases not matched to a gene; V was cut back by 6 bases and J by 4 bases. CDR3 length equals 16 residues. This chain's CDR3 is CASRTNRGAGANVLTF. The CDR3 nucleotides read TGTGCCAGCAGGACAAACAGGGGCGCCGGGGCCAACGTCCTGACTTTC.

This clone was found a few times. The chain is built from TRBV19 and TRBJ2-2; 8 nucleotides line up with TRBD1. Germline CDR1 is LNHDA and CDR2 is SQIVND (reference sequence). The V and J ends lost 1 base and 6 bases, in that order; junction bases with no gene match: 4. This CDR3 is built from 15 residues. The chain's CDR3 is CASSIGQGAAGELFF. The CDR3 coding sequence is TGTGCCAGTAGTATAGGGCAGGGGGCGGCCGGGGAGCTGTTTTTT. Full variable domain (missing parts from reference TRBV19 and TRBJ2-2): DGGITQSPKYLFRKEGQNVTLSCEQNLNHDAMYWYRQDPGQGLRLIYYSQIVNDFQKGDIAEGYSVSREKKESFPLTVTSAQKNPTAFYLCASSIGQGAAGELFFGEGSRLTVL.

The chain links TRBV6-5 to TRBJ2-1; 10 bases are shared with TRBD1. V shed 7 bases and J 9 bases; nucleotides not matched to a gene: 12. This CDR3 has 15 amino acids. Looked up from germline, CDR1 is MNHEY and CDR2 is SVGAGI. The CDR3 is CASTETGTGVGEQFF. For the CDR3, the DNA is TGTGCCAGCACCGAGACCGGGACAGGGGTTGGTGAGCAGTTCTTC.

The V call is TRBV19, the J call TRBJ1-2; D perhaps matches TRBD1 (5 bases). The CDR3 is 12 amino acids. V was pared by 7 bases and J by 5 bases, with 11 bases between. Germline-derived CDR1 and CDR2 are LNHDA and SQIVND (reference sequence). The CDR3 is CASMGGGYGYTF. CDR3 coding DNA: TGTGCCAGTATGGGGGGGGGATATGGCTACACCTTC. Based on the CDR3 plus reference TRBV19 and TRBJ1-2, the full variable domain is DGGITQSPKYLFRKEGQNVTLSCEQNLNHDAMYWYRQDPGQGLRLIYYSQIVNDFQKGDIAEGYSVSREKKESFPLTVTSAQKNPTAFYLCASMGGGYGYTFGSGTRLTVV.

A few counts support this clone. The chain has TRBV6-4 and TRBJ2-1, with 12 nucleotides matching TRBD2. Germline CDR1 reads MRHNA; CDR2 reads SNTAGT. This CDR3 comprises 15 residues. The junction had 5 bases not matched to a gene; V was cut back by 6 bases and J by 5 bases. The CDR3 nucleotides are TGTGCCAGCAGAGGTCTAGCGGGAGGGAACAATGAGCAGTTCTTC. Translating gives CASRGLAGGNNEQFF.

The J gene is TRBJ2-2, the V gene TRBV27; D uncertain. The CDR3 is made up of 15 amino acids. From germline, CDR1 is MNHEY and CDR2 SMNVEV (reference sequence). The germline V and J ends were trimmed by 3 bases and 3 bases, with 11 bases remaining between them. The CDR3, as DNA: TGTGCCAGCAGTTTGGAACGGGTCGACACCGGGGAGCTGTTTTTT. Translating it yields CASSLERVDTGELFF.

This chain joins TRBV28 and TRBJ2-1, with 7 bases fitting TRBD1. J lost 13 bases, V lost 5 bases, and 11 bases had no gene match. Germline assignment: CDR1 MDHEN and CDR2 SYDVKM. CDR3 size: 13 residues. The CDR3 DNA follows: TGTGCCAGCAGTCCCCTCATACAGGGGCACCAGTTCTTC. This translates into CASSPLIQGHQFF.

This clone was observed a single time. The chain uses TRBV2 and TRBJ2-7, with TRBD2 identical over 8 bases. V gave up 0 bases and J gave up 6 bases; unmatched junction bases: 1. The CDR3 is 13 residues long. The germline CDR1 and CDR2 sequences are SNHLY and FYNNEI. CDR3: CASSEARGGEQYF. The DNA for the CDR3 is TGTGCCAGCAGTGAAGCTCGGGGGGGCGAGCAGTACTTC.

The CDR3 loop reads CASSEGGFNQPQHF. CDR3 nucleotide sequence: TGTGCCAGCAGCGAGGGTGGGTTTAATCAGCCCCAGCATTTT. The chain couples TRBV13 to TRBJ1-5, with D unresolved. The CDR3 contains 14 residues. Germline CDR1 is PRHDT and CDR2 is FYEKMQ (reference sequence). Trimming stripped 5 bases from V and 4 bases from J, with 12 bases between.

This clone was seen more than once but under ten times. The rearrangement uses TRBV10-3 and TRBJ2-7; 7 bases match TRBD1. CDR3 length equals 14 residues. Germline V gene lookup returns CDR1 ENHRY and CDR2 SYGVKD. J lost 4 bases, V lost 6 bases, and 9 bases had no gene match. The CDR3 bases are TGTGCCATCAGCCCCCGACAGGGTCCATACGAGCAGTACTTC. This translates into CAISPRQGPYEQYF.

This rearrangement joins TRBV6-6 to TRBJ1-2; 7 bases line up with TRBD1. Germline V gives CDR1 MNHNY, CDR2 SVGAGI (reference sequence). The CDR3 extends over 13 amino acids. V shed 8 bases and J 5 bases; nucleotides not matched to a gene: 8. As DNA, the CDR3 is TGTGCCAGCCGACCAGGGGGAGATTATGGCTACACCTTC. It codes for CASRPGGDYGYTF.

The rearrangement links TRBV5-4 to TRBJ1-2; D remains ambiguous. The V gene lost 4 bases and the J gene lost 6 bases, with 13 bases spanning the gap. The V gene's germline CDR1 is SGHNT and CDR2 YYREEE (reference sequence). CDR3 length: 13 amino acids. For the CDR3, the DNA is TGTGCCAGCAGCATAGACATGACTAATGGCTACACCTTC. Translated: CASSIDMTNGYTF.